The next 12 T cell receptor beta chains were all read from a single sample in a study of blood T cell repertoires in COVID-19. TCRdb keeps only in-frame clones here, not all; method: immunoSEQ multiplex PCR. The table includes some 220,000 clones, just under 85% detected once. The source material was peripheral blood. The receptors shown here come from a man aged 45 to 65 with acute or convalescent COVID-19.

The J gene is TRBJ2-5, the V gene TRBV6-5; D is ambiguous. The CDR3 loop spans 14 amino acids. The V end lost 0 bases, the J end lost 5 bases, and 10 bases lay between the germline ends. CDR1 and CDR2 from the germline V gene are MNHEY and SVGAGI. The CDR3 coding sequence is TGTGCCAGCAGTTACTCGATCTCGGTTGAGACCCAGTACTTC. Translating it yields CASSYSISVETQYF.

This clone was seen only once. V usage is TRBV4-1 and J usage is TRBJ1-2; the D is unclear. Germline V CDR1 and CDR2: MGHRA, YSYEKL. The ends were cut back, 3 bases at V and 8 bases at J, with 10 bases in the middle. The CDR3 is 12 residues long. The CDR3 protein is CASSQNGGGYTF. CDR3 nucleotides: TGCGCCAGCAGCCAGAATGGCGGGGGCTACACCTTC.

The chain is built from TRBV24-1 and TRBJ2-1; 11 nucleotides match TRBD2. The V gene's germline CDR1 is KGHDR and CDR2 SFDVKD. There are 17 residues in the CDR3. V was clipped by 9 bases and J by 5 bases; unmatched bases: 14. CDR3: CATESGTSGGFHNEQFF. The CDR3 DNA sequence: TGTGCCACCGAGTCGGGCACTAGCGGGGGCTTCCACAATGAGCAGTTCTTC.

This sequence joins TRBV5-6 and TRBJ1-1; 7 nucleotides line up with TRBD1. In germline, CDR1 is SGHDT, CDR2 YYEEEE. The CDR3 covers 16 residues. V dropped 4 bases and J dropped 2; count of bases not matched to a gene: 11. Here the CDR3 reads CASSVALGQVNTEAFF. DNA of the CDR3: TGTGCCAGCAGCGTGGCCCTAGGACAGGTCAACACTGAAGCTTTCTTT.

The chain links TRBV28 to TRBJ2-7, with 9 bases identical to TRBD1. CDR1 and CDR2 (germline): MDHEN, SYDVKM. V shed 6 bases and J 1 base; nucleotides not matched to a gene: 19. The CDR3 is made up of 19 amino acids. The CDR3 DNA reads TGTGCCAGCAGCCTTTCACTGCTTTTGGCGGGACAGGGATCCTACGAGCAGTACTTC. Its protein is CASSLSLLLAGQGSYEQYF.

V is TRBV19 and J is TRBJ2-1, with 7 bases aligning to TRBD2. With V trimmed by 8 bases and J by 8 bases, 9 bases remained unmatched. The CDR3 has 13 residues. Germline CDR1 reads LNHDA; CDR2 reads SQIVND (reference sequence). In DNA, the CDR3 is TGTGCCAGTGCCGACGGGGGAGGGGATGAGCAGTTCTTC. It codes for CASADGGGDEQFF.

V gene TRBV9 combines with J gene TRBJ2-1, with 12 bases matching TRBD2. Germline V lookup: CDR1 SGDLS, CDR2 YYNGEE. The CDR3 contains 16 residues. Trimming removed 0 bases from V and 7 bases from J; junction bases left unmatched: 5. The chain's CDR3 is CASSVGLAGGNNEQFF. CDR3 nucleotides: TGTGCCAGCAGCGTAGGGCTAGCGGGGGGGAATAATGAGCAGTTCTTC.

This rearrangement joins TRBV27 to TRBJ1-5; 7 nucleotides match TRBD1. Germline lookup yields CDR1 MNHEY and CDR2 SMNVEV (reference sequence). V was clipped by 5 bases and J by 2 bases; unmatched bases: 6. This CDR3 is built from 15 residues. CDR3 nucleotide sequence: TGTGCCAGCAGTAACAGGGGTTACGGCAATCAGCCCCAGCATTTT. Protein product: CASSNRGYGNQPQHF.

The V gene is TRBV30, the J gene TRBJ1-6, with 9 bases aligning to TRBD1. The CDR3 is 14 residues long. The germline V gene has CDR1 GTSNPN and CDR2 SVGIG (reference sequence). Trimming cost V 2 bases and J 8 bases; bases outside gene matches: 4. The CDR3 coding sequence is TGTGCCTGGAGTAGAAGACAGGGGGATTCACCCCTCCACTTT. This gives the protein CAWSRRQGDSPLHF.

V and J are TRBV18 and TRBJ2-7, with 10 bases identical to TRBD1. CDR1 and CDR2 (germline): KGHSH, LQKENI. V lost 8 bases, J lost 7 bases, and 8 bases stayed unmatched. CDR3 length equals 13 residues. This chain's CDR3 is CASLETGGGEQYF. In nucleotides, the CDR3 is TGTGCCAGCCTTGAGACAGGGGGCGGTGAGCAGTACTTC. The variable domain in full, with the rest retrieved from reference TRBV18 and TRBJ2-7, is NAGVMQNPRHLVRRRGQEARLRCSPMKGHSHVYWYRQLPEEGLKFMVYLQKENIIDESGMPKERFSAEFPKEGPSILRIQQVVRGDSAAYFCASLETGGGEQYFGPGTRLTVT.

The chain is built from TRBV11-3 and TRBJ1-1; no reliable D call. The germline V and J ends were trimmed by 0 bases and 5 bases, with 7 bases remaining between them. Germline CDR1 and CDR2: SGHNT and YENEEA. The CDR3 spans 13 residues. This CDR3 is CASSLEQRTEAFF. The CDR3 DNA follows: TGTGCCAGCAGCTTAGAACAGCGGACTGAAGCTTTCTTT.

This chain links TRBV2 with TRBJ1-1, with 9 bases that match TRBD1. This CDR3 is built from 12 residues. CDR1 is SNHLY and CDR2 is FYNNEI in the germline V gene. V trimming: 9 bases; J trimming: 4 bases; junction bases outside the gene matches: 3. This chain's CDR3 is CARRDRATEAFF. CDR3 DNA sequence: TGTGCCAGACGGGACAGGGCCACTGAAGCTTTCTTT.